This record looks at one T cell receptor (beta chain) sequence and its context. The sample is drawn from a study of blood T cell repertoires in COVID-19. On the study more broadly: Acute and convalescent COVID-19 samples came from the United States, Italy and Spain. From T cells, B-cell-depleted T cells, or PBMCs came the material, which was cDNA or gDNA.

V lost 6 bases, J lost 5 bases, and 10 bases lay in between. The CDR3 covers 12 residues. As originally analysed: Reference gene primer amplification gave estimated nucleated cell counts. Sequencing was performed with immunoSEQ multiplex PCR; in TCRdb, only in-frame clones are kept and a portion is missing. V, J and clone size are taken as reported in that table, and D and trimming were inferred from the DNA itself. The table includes under 200,000 clones, less than 90% detected once. This TCR was recovered from a man aged 70-80 years with active or convalescent COVID-19. The chain couples TRBV12-3 or TRBV12-4 to TRBJ1-2; a possible D gene is TRBD1 (6 bases). Sequenced material: peripheral blood. The CDR3 is CASRYTGYGYTF. CDR3 nucleotides: TGTGCCAGCAGATATACAGGGTATGGCTACACCTTC.